Following are 21 T cell receptor beta chains from one sample sequenced in a study of blood T cell repertoires in COVID-19. Repertoires were generated with immunoSEQ multiplex PCR, while TCRdb's copy carries only in-frame clones and drops some. The sample includes about 370,000 clones, roughly nine tenths of them seen just once. What was sequenced was peripheral blood. The receptors derive from a woman in her 30s with COVID-19, enrolled during active disease.

The chain has TRBV2 and TRBJ2-3; 8 bases align to TRBD1. Losses at the gene ends were 7 bases for V and 2 bases for J; bases not matched to a gene: 5. Looked up from germline, CDR1 is SNHLY and CDR2 is FYNNEI. This CDR3 region has 14 residues. The CDR3 here is CASNTGGYTDTQYF. The CDR3, as DNA: TGTGCCAGCAACACAGGGGGTTACACAGATACGCAGTATTTT. Variable domain in full (rest from reference TRBV2 and TRBJ2-3): EPEVTQTPSHQVTQMGQEVILRCVPISNHLYFYWYRQILGQKVEFLVSFYNNEISEKSEIFDDQFSVERPDGSNFTLKIRSTKLEDSAMYFCASNTGGYTDTQYFGPGTRLTVL.

This clone was observed a handful of times. The V call is TRBV24-1, the J call TRBJ2-2; 14 bases line up with TRBD2. The CDR3 is made up of 15 amino acids. Germline V gene sequence: CDR1 KGHDR, CDR2 SFDVKD. V lost 11 bases and J lost 4; bases outside the gene matches: 5. The CDR3 reads CASEGLAGGTGELFF. For the CDR3, the DNA is TGTGCCAGTGAAGGACTAGCGGGGGGCACCGGGGAGCTGTTTTTT.

This clone was observed a single time. The CDR3 nucleotides are TGTGCCAGCAGCCCCCGATTAGTCGTAGCCTACGAGCAGTACTTC. It encodes CASSPRLVVAYEQYF. The chain couples TRBV4-2 to TRBJ2-7; no clear D. The ends were cut back, 4 bases at V and 2 bases at J, with 15 bases in the middle. The germline V gene encodes CDR1 LGHNA and CDR2 YNFKEQ. The CDR3 totals 15 residues.

This clone was picked up a small number of times. The chain recombines TRBV11-3 with TRBJ2-2; D gene unclear. The V and J ends lost 3 bases and 6 bases respectively, with 8 bases between them. CDR1 is SGHNT and CDR2 is YENEEA in the germline V gene. The CDR3 totals 13 residues. In DNA, the CDR3 is TGTGCCAGCAGCTTTTCCTCCCCCGGGGAGCTGTTTTTT. Translation: CASSFSSPGELFF.

The CDR3 DNA follows: TGTGCCAGCAGCCAAAATAGCGGGCGACCCACAGATACGCAGTATTTT. This codes for CASSQNSGRPTDTQYF. The chain uses TRBV4-2 and TRBJ2-3; 7 bases agree with TRBD2. From germline, CDR1 is LGHNA and CDR2 YNFKEQ. This CDR3 region has 16 residues. The V gene end was trimmed by 2 bases and the J gene end by 2 bases; junction bases not matched to a gene: 7.

The V gene is TRBV27, the J gene TRBJ2-1; a weak D match, TRBD1 (6 bases). The CDR3 contains 15 residues. The germline V and J ends were trimmed by 5 bases and 0 bases, with 11 bases remaining between them. Germline V gene lookup returns CDR1 MNHEY and CDR2 SMNVEV (reference sequence). The CDR3 loop reads CASSPRTASYNEQFF. The CDR3 DNA reads as TGTGCCAGCAGTCCGAGGACAGCCTCCTACAATGAGCAGTTCTTC.

The gene calls are TRBV5-6 and TRBJ2-5, with D possibly TRBD1 on 7 matching bases. Germline V gene data show CDR1 as SGHDT and CDR2 as YYEEEE. V was clipped by 1 base and J by 5 bases, with 15 bases between them. This CDR3 is built from 15 residues. In DNA, the CDR3 is TGTGCCAGCAGCTTGTGGACCCCAGGGGGGGAGACCCAGTACTTC. This codes for CASSLWTPGGETQYF. The full variable domain, rest sourced from reference TRBV5-6 and TRBJ2-5, is DAGVTQSPTHLIKTRGQQVTLRCSPKSGHDTVSWYQQALGQGPQFIFQYYEEEERQRGNFPDRFSGHQFPNYSSELNVNALLLGDSALYLCASSLWTPGGETQYFGPGTRLLVL.

The rearrangement uses TRBV5-1 and TRBJ2-2; 7 bases agree with TRBD1. With V trimmed by 3 bases and J by 3 bases, 8 bases remained unmatched. The CDR3 is made up of 16 amino acids. Germline CDR1 reads SGHRS; CDR2 reads YFSETQ. The CDR3 DNA reads TGCGCCAGCAGCTCTTCAGGGGGATCGGACACCGGGGAGCTGTTTTTT. Protein product: CASSSSGGSDTGELFF.

This chain connects TRBV3-1 (or the pseudogene TRBV3-2) to TRBJ2-5, with a weak D call TRBD2 (6 bases). Trimming left V 0 bases short and J 1 base short, with 15 bases between. The CDR3 extends over 17 amino acids. CDR1 LGHDT and CDR2 YNNKEL come from the germline V gene (reference sequence). CDR3 DNA sequence: TGTGCCAGCAGCCAAGAAGTCCGGGGGACTTCCCAAGAGACCCAGTACTTC. It translates to CASSQEVRGTSQETQYF.

V and J are TRBV6-5 and TRBJ2-5; possible D gene TRBD1, 6 bases. V was clipped by 0 bases and J by 0 bases, with 8 bases between them. Germline CDR1 is MNHEY and CDR2 is SVGAGI. The CDR3 totals 15 residues. The CDR3 loop is CASSYSGHYQETQYF. The CDR3 DNA sequence: TGTGCCAGCAGTTACTCGGGACATTACCAAGAGACCCAGTACTTC.

The table lists this clone with a count of one. This chain joins TRBV2 and TRBJ1-2; 8 nucleotides match TRBD1. In germline, CDR1 is SNHLY, CDR2 FYNNEI. The CDR3 extends over 13 amino acids. V lost 7 bases to trimming and J lost 10 bases; unmatched junction nucleotides: 11. CDR3 residues: CASTLRDRRTYTF. In DNA, the CDR3 is TGTGCCAGCACACTCCGGGACAGGCGGACCTACACCTTC.

The gene calls are TRBV27 and TRBJ1-2; D unclear. The germline gives CDR1 MNHEY, CDR2 SMNVEV (reference sequence). V gave up 9 bases and J gave up 2 bases, with 13 bases separating them. CDR3 size: 13 residues. The CDR3 is CASSPPGNYGYTF. In DNA form, the CDR3 reads TGTGCCAGTTCCCCCCCGGGGAACTATGGCTACACCTTC.

The chain joins TRBV30 to TRBJ1-6, with 7 bases fitting TRBD1. CDR3 length: 14 residues. Per germline, CDR1 GTSNPN and CDR2 SVGIG (reference sequence). With 2 bases clipped from V and 4 bases from J, the junction kept 2 bases outside the gene matches. CDR3 nucleotide sequence: TGTGCCTGGAGTACAGGGGAGTATAATTCACCCCTCCACTTT. The encoded protein is CAWSTGEYNSPLHF.

This rearrangement joins TRBV28 to TRBJ2-1; D might be TRBD1 (5 bases). The length of the CDR3 is 12 residues. Germline V gene lookup returns CDR1 MDHEN and CDR2 SYDVKM. Trimming removed 5 bases from V and 7 bases from J, with 9 bases in between. CDR3 nucleotide sequence: TGTGCCAGCAGTCTTACAGGTAATGAGCAGTTCTTC. Amino acid sequence: CASSLTGNEQFF.

This chain uses TRBV30 with TRBJ1-4; no reliable D call. The V and J ends lost 3 bases and 0 bases respectively, with 11 bases between them. This CDR3 has 15 amino acids. Germline assignment: CDR1 GTSNPN and CDR2 SVGIG (reference sequence). CDR3 in amino acids: CAWRTGFATNEKLFF. CDR3 nucleotides: TGTGCCTGGAGGACCGGGTTTGCAACTAATGAAAAACTGTTTTTT.

The chain couples TRBV19 to TRBJ2-7; no definite D call. CDR1 and CDR2 from the germline V gene are LNHDA and SQIVND (reference sequence). The length of the CDR3 is 13 residues. CDR3 in DNA: TGTGCTACGTCCGGGTTGGAGACCTACGAGCAGTACTTC. This sequence encodes CATSGLETYEQYF.

The chain uses TRBV28 and TRBJ1-2, with D maybe TRBD1 (5 bases). CDR1 and CDR2 from the germline V gene are MDHEN and SYDVKM. The CDR3 length is 15 residues. The germline V and J ends were trimmed by 4 bases and 4 bases, with 16 bases remaining between them. The CDR3 coding sequence is TGTGCCAGCAGTTCCCCCCGGCAGGGCGGCTATGGCTACACCTTC. Its translation is CASSSPRQGGYGYTF.

The genes are TRBV2 and TRBJ2-1; 9 bases are shared with TRBD2. Germline CDR1 and CDR2: SNHLY and FYNNEI. Losses at the gene ends were 7 bases for V and 4 bases for J; bases not matched to a gene: 5. The CDR3 has 14 amino acids. The CDR3, as DNA: TGTGCCAGCATGGAGACTAGCGGTTACAATGAGCAGTTCTTC. Amino acid sequence: CASMETSGYNEQFF.

J is TRBJ2-1 and V is TRBV29-1, with 12 bases that match TRBD2. V shed 4 bases, J shed 0 bases, and the junction held 7 bases outside the gene matches. The CDR3 sequence is 17 residues long. Germline-derived CDR1 and CDR2 are SQVTM and ANQGSEA. The CDR3, as DNA: TGCAGCGTTGCGGGACTAGCGGGCCAGAGCTCCTACAATGAGCAGTTCTTC. Protein sequence: CSVAGLAGQSSYNEQFF.

The chain couples TRBV24-1 to TRBJ2-3; 7 positions agree with TRBD1. The CDR3 extends over 15 amino acids. Germline CDR1 KGHDR, CDR2 SFDVKD. Trimming removed 4 bases from V and 2 bases from J; junction bases left unmatched: 5. Here the CDR3 reads CATSDPGQTTDTQYF. The CDR3 nucleotides read TGTGCCACCAGTGACCCGGGACAGACCACAGATACGCAGTATTTT.

The V and J genes are TRBV7-9 and TRBJ1-5; possible D gene TRBD1, 6 bases. CDR3 length: 16 amino acids. Trimming pared 4 bases from V and 5 bases from J, leaving 18 bases between. Germline loops: CDR1 SEHNR, CDR2 FQNEAQ (reference sequence). The CDR3 region has the DNA TGTGCCAGCAGCTCAGAGGGACATCTCAATCATCAGCCCCAGCATTTT. Translating gives CASSSEGHLNHQPQHF.